This entry lists 21 T cell receptor beta chains sequenced from one sample in a study of kidney transplant recipient with SARS-CoV-2 infection. TCRdb re-called the reads with MiXCR, one entry per CDR3 protein. The sample records approximately 250,000 distinct CDR3 sequences, 25% to 30% being singletons. The starting material was a blood sample, obtained at baseline and between days 110 and 120 from a kidney transplant recipient. The receptors originated from a male patient between 25 and 39 years old who had COVID-19 and was a kidney transplant recipient. The T cells may partly be graft donor cells.

In this sample, this clonotype turned up many times. V and J are TRBV11-2 and TRBJ1-2; a weak D match, TRBD1 (6 bases). CDR3 size: 16 residues. Germline CDR1 reads SGHAT; CDR2 reads FQNNGV. Between the trimmed V and J ends, which lost 2 bases and 4 bases, there was a span of 17 bases. The DNA of the CDR3 is TGTGCCAGCAGCTTAAGTAAGGGCAGGGGTTTCTATGGCTACACCTTC. This encodes CASSLSKGRGFYGYTF.

This clonotype was recorded many times. V is TRBV3-1 and J is TRBJ2-1; 7 bases fit TRBD2. With 4 bases clipped from V and 1 base from J, the junction kept 19 bases outside the gene matches. Germline V gene data show CDR1 as LGHDT and CDR2 as YNNKEL (reference sequence). The CDR3 consists of 20 residues. The CDR3 here is CASSPSLRELNVFSYNEQFF. The CDR3 DNA sequence: TGTGCCAGCAGCCCCTCTTTGCGGGAGTTGAATGTATTTTCCTACAATGAGCAGTTCTTC.

A remark on this clonotype: This may stem from a read error, because a much larger clone lies one nucleotide away. The chain has TRBV9 and TRBJ2-2; D is unclear. The germline gives CDR1 SGDLS, CDR2 YYNGEE. The CDR3 sequence is 16 residues long. The CDR3 coding sequence is TGTGCCAGCAGCGTAGACGAGGCGGCGAACGCCGGGGAGCTGTTTTTT. Encoded protein: CASSVDEAANAGELFF.

This clonotype has ten or more counts. The chain carries TRBV7-2 and TRBJ1-2; no clear D. The CDR3 spans 17 residues. Deletions cut 4 bases from V and 4 bases from J, with 22 bases between. Germline CDR1 is SGHTA and CDR2 is FQGNSA. Written as DNA, the CDR3 is TGTGCCAGCAGCTCAGCCGTCAGAGACGGAAAGACCTATGGCTACACCTTC. Translated: CASSSAVRDGKTYGYTF.

J is TRBJ2-1 and V is TRBV11-2; D is ambiguous. CDR3 size: 13 residues. The germline V gene encodes CDR1 SGHAT and CDR2 FQNNGV. V shed 3 bases and J shed 5 bases, with 8 bases lying between them. Written as DNA, the CDR3 is TGTGCCAGCAGCTTCCCTAGGGACAATGAGCAGTTCTTC. Translated: CASSFPRDNEQFF.

Concerning this clonotype: This may arise from a read error, as a much more abundant clone is one base away. The V and J genes are TRBV19 and TRBJ2-7; either TRBD1 or TRBD2 may fit D (5 bases each). Trimming pared 3 bases from V and 2 bases from J, leaving 14 bases between. Germline CDR1 is LNHDA and CDR2 is SQIVND (reference sequence). The CDR3 covers 15 residues. The DNA of the CDR3 is TGTGCCAGTAGTATGCCCGGGGCCGCTACCTACGAGCAGTACTTC. Protein product: CASSMPGAATYEQYF. The variable domain in full, completed from reference TRBV19 and TRBJ2-7, reads DGGITQSPKYLFRKEGQNVTLSCEQNLNHDAMYWYRQDPGQGLRLIYYSQIVNDFQKGDIAEGYSVSREKKESFPLTVTSAQKNPTAFYLCASSMPGAATYEQYFGPGTRLTVT.

This clonotype appeared many times. The V gene is TRBV18, the J gene TRBJ1-1; D call uncertain. CDR1 KGHSH and CDR2 LQKENI come from the germline V gene. This CDR3 is built from 14 residues. Trimming removed 5 bases from V and 2 bases from J, with 12 bases in between. The chain's CDR3 is CASSTSGVNTEAFF. The CDR3 DNA is TGTGCCAGCTCAACGTCCGGGGTTAACACTGAAGCTTTCTTT. Combining the CDR3 with reference TRBV18 and TRBJ1-1 gives the whole variable domain NAGVMQNPRHLVRRRGQEARLRCSPMKGHSHVYWYRQLPEEGLKFMVYLQKENIIDESGMPKERFSAEFPKEGPSILRIQQVVRGDSAAYFCASSTSGVNTEAFFGQGTRLTVV.

This clonotype has at least ten counts. This chain connects TRBV11-2 to TRBJ2-2; TRBD2 might be the D (6 bases). With 0 bases removed from V and 5 bases from J, the gap between germline ends came to 19 bases. Germline V gene data show CDR1 as SGHAT and CDR2 as FQNNGV. The CDR3 is made up of 18 amino acids. The CDR3: CASSLDGSGIAATGELFF. The CDR3 nucleotides read TGTGCCAGCAGCTTAGATGGGAGCGGAATAGCGGCTACCGGGGAGCTGTTTTTT.

This clonotype was counted many times. This rearrangement joins TRBV27 to TRBJ2-7, with D perhaps TRBD1 or TRBD2 (6 bases each). The V end lost 6 bases, the J end lost 6 bases, and 15 bases lay between the germline ends. CDR3 length: 13 residues. Germline V lookup: CDR1 MNHEY, CDR2 SMNVEV (reference sequence). The CDR3 spells CASSPGAGTEQYF. The CDR3 region has the DNA TGTGCCAGCAGCCCGGGGGCTGGTACCGAGCAGTACTTC.

This sequence joins TRBV11-2 and TRBJ2-5, with no clear D. The V end lost 0 bases, the J end lost 4 bases, and 12 bases lay between the germline ends. The CDR3 is 15 amino acids. The germline V gene has CDR1 SGHAT and CDR2 FQNNGV. The CDR3 sequence: CASSLEFHARETQYF. In DNA, the CDR3 is TGTGCCAGCAGCTTAGAGTTTCATGCTCGAGAGACCCAGTACTTC.

The V and J genes are TRBV5-3 and TRBJ2-7, with no clear D. The J call is doubtful: the DNA matches TRBJ1-2 better. TRBV5-3 is recorded as an ORF, its role being uncertain. CDR3 length: 16 amino acids. CDR3 protein: CAGSNLVVRKTYGYTF. The CDR3 nucleotides read TGTGCCGGATCAAATTTAGTGGTGAGAAAGACCTATGGCTACACCTTC.

The chain joins TRBV9 to TRBJ2-3, with D unresolved. Germline V lookup: CDR1 SGDLS, CDR2 YYNGEE. This CDR3 contains 12 residues. Trimming removed 0 bases from V and 3 bases from J, with 2 bases in between. This CDR3 reads CASSVGTDTQYF. In nucleotides, the CDR3 is TGTGCCAGCAGCGTAGGAACAGATACGCAGTATTTT.

This clonotype was found many times. V and J are TRBV30 and TRBJ1-6; D is unresolved. The CDR3 runs to 14 residues. Per germline, CDR1 GTSNPN and CDR2 SVGIG (reference sequence). Deletions cut 4 bases from V and 0 bases from J, with 7 bases between. CDR3 coding DNA: TGTGCCTGGACAACTAGCTCCTATAATTCACCCCTCCACTTT. This translates into CAWTTSSYNSPLHF.

This clonotype was counted at least ten times. The chain carries TRBV5-5 and TRBJ1-1, with a possible D match to TRBD1 (6 bases). This CDR3 has 15 residues. Germline V gene data show CDR1 as SGHKS and CDR2 as YYEKEE (reference sequence). Trimming took off 3 bases at V and 1 base at J, with 13 bases between the two ends. Here the CDR3 DNA reads TGTGCCAGCAGCTCCCTACCGGACAGGAACACTGAAGCTTTCTTT. It is translated as CASSSLPDRNTEAFF.

The rearrangement joins TRBV5-1 to TRBJ2-1; 10 bases line up with TRBD2. CDR1 is SGHRS and CDR2 is YFSETQ in the germline V gene. Trimming removed 1 base from V and 6 bases from J; junction bases left unmatched: 4. The CDR3 has 15 residues. The CDR3 DNA reads as TGCGCCAGCAGCTTGAGGCTAGCGGGAGTCAATGAGCAGTTCTTC. Amino acid sequence: CASSLRLAGVNEQFF.

The table lists this clonotype with many counts. This chain links TRBV21-1 with TRBJ2-1; TRBD2, the table's D call, was not compared with the DNA. TRBV21-1 is tagged as a pseudogene. The CDR3 runs 15 residues. CDR3 region: CASSPGCGSGNEQFF. DNA for the CDR3: TGTGCCAGCAGCCCCGGTTGCGGGAGTGGGAATGAGCAGTTCTTC.

This clonotype was found many times. The V and J genes are TRBV3-1 and TRBJ1-1, with D uncertain. There are 17 residues in the CDR3. The V gene lost 5 bases and the J gene lost 4 bases, with 23 bases spanning the gap. The germline CDR1 and CDR2 sequences are LGHDT and YNNKEL (reference sequence). This chain's CDR3 is CASSRWFPISIRTEAFF. In DNA form, the CDR3 reads TGTGCCAGCAGCAGATGGTTTCCCATTTCAATTCGCACTGAAGCTTTCTTT.

This clonotype appeared many times. The V and J genes are TRBV24-1 and TRBJ2-1, with D perhaps TRBD1 or TRBD2 (5 bases each). Germline CDR1 is KGHDR and CDR2 is SFDVKD. V gave up 2 bases and J gave up 11 bases, with 18 bases separating them. The CDR3 spans 15 residues. The CDR3 coding sequence is TGTGCCACCAGTGATTACCGGGACCATTTTAATCAGCAGTTCTTC. Protein sequence: CATSDYRDHFNQQFF.

This clonotype came up many times. This chain connects TRBV14 to TRBJ1-6; D remains ambiguous. Looked up from germline, CDR1 is SGHDN and CDR2 is FVKESK. CDR3 length equals 14 residues. V lost 1 base and J 14 bases, leaving 15 bases between the germline ends. The CDR3 DNA follows: TGTGCCAGCAGCCAAGTAAGGAACAATGGAGCCCTCCACTTT. Residues: CASSQVRNNGALHF.

This clonotype was observed at least ten times. The V and J genes are TRBV7-2 and TRBJ2-7; TRBD1 agrees at 11 bases. The V gene's germline CDR1 is SGHTA and CDR2 FQGNSA. The CDR3 extends over 13 amino acids. V was clipped by 5 bases and J by 7 bases; unmatched bases: 4. The CDR3 DNA sequence: TGTGCCAGCAGCCGGGACAGGGGGGCTGAGCAGTACTTC. It translates to CASSRDRGAEQYF.

This clonotype was detected a few times. This chain joins TRBV29-1 and TRBJ2-1; TRBD1 is a possible D gene (5 bases). Germline CDR1 reads SQVTM; CDR2 reads ANQGSEA. V shed 7 bases and J shed 0 bases, with 7 bases lying between them. CDR3 length: 12 residues. This CDR3 is CSGRDSYNEQFF. The DNA for the CDR3 is TGCAGCGGCAGGGACTCCTACAATGAGCAGTTCTTC.